The 8 T cell receptor beta chains below come from one sample, sequenced in a study of regulatory T cells in long-lasting Graves disease. Libraries of TCR beta came from iRepertoire HTBI primers plus Arm-PCR of CDR3 regions. TCRdb re-analysed the multiplex PCR reads in MiXCR, keeping a single row per CDR3 protein. The sample records about 540,000 distinct CDR3 sequences, approximately 13% being singletons. Time point described: newly diagnosed GD, antithyroid drugs for less than 3 months. Preparation of the TCR library used RNA extracted from PBMCs. These data also formed part of another study, on T cells in Graves' hyperthyroidism and ophthalmopathy.

The sample consisted of peripheral blood mononuclear cells (PBMCs), taken at new diagnosis, from a patient treated with antithyroid drugs. All receptors come from a man aged 25-45 years with Graves disease.

The chain combines TRBV20-1 with TRBJ1-2, with a possible D match to TRBD1 (5 bases). The V end was cut by 8 bases, the J end by 3 bases, with 16 bases between. Germline assignment: CDR1 DFQATT and CDR2 SNEGSKA (reference sequence). The CDR3 runs to 13 residues. CDR3 sequence: CSLESGGDYGYTF. The CDR3 DNA is TGCAGTCTGGAATCGGGGGGGGACTATGGCTACACCTTC.

This clonotype was found many times. The V call is TRBV29-1, the J call TRBJ1-4; unclear D gene. This CDR3 is built from 13 residues. The germline CDR1 and CDR2 sequences are SQVTM and ANQGSEA. Trimming removed 3 bases at V and 4 bases at J, with 9 bases between. The CDR3 protein is CSVETGINEKLFF. The CDR3 DNA sequence: TGCAGCGTTGAGACGGGAATTAATGAAAAACTGTTTTTT. The variable domain in full, completed from reference TRBV29-1 and TRBJ1-4, reads SAVISQKPSRDICQRGTSLTIQCQVDSQVTMMFWYRQQPGQSLTLIATANQGSEATYESGFVIDKFPISRPNLTFSTLTVSNMSPEDSSIYLCSVETGINEKLFFGSGTQLSVL.

This clonotype was observed at least ten times. The chain joins TRBV27 to TRBJ2-5, with D possibly being TRBD2 (5 bases). The CDR3 extends over 14 amino acids. Germline values: CDR1 MNHEY, CDR2 SMNVEV (reference sequence). Trimming removed 4 bases at V and 7 bases at J, with 16 bases between. CDR3: CASSSAAAGGTQYF. The CDR3 coding sequence is TGTGCCAGCAGTTCAGCAGCTGCGGGTGGGACCCAGTACTTC.

DNA of the CDR3: TGCAGTGCGCGACAGGGGGCGAAGGTTCGAGGCTACACCTTC. This sequence encodes CSARQGAKVRGYTF. V usage is TRBV20-1 and J usage is TRBJ1-2; 10 positions match TRBD1. J lost 8 bases, V lost 6 bases, and 12 bases had no gene match. The CDR3 has 14 residues. CDR1 and CDR2 (germline): DFQATT, SNEGSKA (reference sequence).

For this clonotype: Since a much larger clone is just one base distant, this may be a read error. This chain links TRBV7-3 with TRBJ1-2; TRBD1 matches 7 bases. Germline assignment: CDR1 SGHTA and CDR2 FQGTGA. J gave up 8 bases and V 4 bases, and 7 bases lay outside the gene matches. The CDR3 is 13 amino acids. CDR3 amino acids: CASSSGTVGGYTF. CDR3 coding DNA: TGTGCCAGCAGCTCCGGGACAGTTGGCGGCTACACCTTC.

This clonotype appeared many times. The V and J genes are TRBV13 and TRBJ2-7, with TRBD2 identical over 10 bases. Germline V gene data show CDR1 as PRHDT and CDR2 as FYEKMQ (reference sequence). J lost 5 bases, V lost 2 bases, and 15 bases had no gene match. This CDR3 contains 18 residues. The CDR3 is CASSLPLRLAGVRDEQYF. CDR3 DNA sequence: TGTGCCAGCAGCTTACCCCTACGGCTAGCGGGAGTTCGGGACGAGCAGTACTTC. The entire variable domain, with the rest obtained from reference TRBV13 and TRBJ2-7, is as follows: AAGVIQSPRHLIKEKRETATLKCYPIPRHDTVYWYQQGPGQDPQFLISFYEKMQSDKGSIPDRFSAQQFSDYHSELNMSSLELGDSALYFCASSLPLRLAGVRDEQYFGPGTRLTVT.

There are a few counts of this clonotype. The genes are TRBV11-2 and TRBJ2-3; 10 bases agree with TRBD2. Germline CDR1 SGHAT, CDR2 FQNNGV. Unmatched junction bases numbered 14, after V lost 3 bases and J lost 2 bases. The CDR3 covers 19 residues. The CDR3 DNA reads TGTGCCAGCAGCTTGAATAGCGGGAGGATTGGGGGAATCACAGATACGCAGTATTTT. Protein product: CASSLNSGRIGGITDTQYF. The whole variable domain, filled in from reference TRBV11-2 and TRBJ2-3, reads EAGVAQSPRYKIIEKRQSVAFWCNPISGHATLYWYQQILGQGPKLLIQFQNNGVVDDSQLPKDRFSAERLKGVDSTLKIQPAKLEDSAVYLCASSLNSGRIGGITDTQYFGPGTRLTVL.

This clonotype was picked up many times. The chain employs TRBV18 and TRBJ2-7; 12 bases are shared with TRBD2. V was pared by 0 bases and J by 4 bases, with 4 bases of the junction left unmatched. Germline lookup yields CDR1 KGHSH and CDR2 LQKENI. The CDR3 runs 16 residues. The CDR3 region has the DNA TGTGCCAGCTCACCACCGGTAACTAGCGGGAGGTACGAGCAGTACTTC. Translated, it gives CASSPPVTSGRYEQYF.